These 27 T cell receptor beta chains originate from one sample sequenced in a study of T cells in Graves' hyperthyroidism and ophthalmopathy (dated by TCRdb to the late 2010s). Library generation was performed with multiplex PCR. Sequencing took place on an Illumina HiSeq 2000. Amplification of TCR beta CDR3 regions was carried out from RNA transcripts. A first-round RT-PCR of the TCR CDR3 used the HTBI primer set with the Qiagen OneStep RT-PCR kit. TCRdb redid the processing of the public reads, applying fastp at Q25 and MiXCR, and retained in-frame beta chains. Entries that share a CDR3 protein sequence are merged under the most common genes and DNA. Present in this sample are 500,000 to 800,000 distinct CDR3 sequences, roughly 45% of which were seen just once. The ten largest clonotypes hold roughly 6.5% of the sample. The sample comprised peripheral blood or thyroid tissue (not recorded which). These receptors originate from an adult man with Graves' disease, either hyperthyroidism or ophthalmopathy (not recorded which).

Only a few counts were recorded for this clonotype. The chain recombines TRBV20-1 with TRBJ2-7; D possibly corresponds to TRBD2 (6 bases). Per germline, CDR1 DFQATT and CDR2 SNEGSKA (reference sequence). This CDR3 contains 12 residues. V dropped 7 bases and J dropped 2 bases, with 12 bases sitting between them. CDR3 amino acids: CSGSGPTYEQYF. CDR3 in DNA: TGCAGTGGTAGCGGCCCTACCTACGAGCAGTACTTC.

In the case of this clonotype: Its ends do not fully match the called genes, so a read error is possible. The chain recombines TRBV24-1 with TRBJ2-6, with TRBD1 identical over 7 bases. Germline loops: CDR1 KGHDR, CDR2 SFDVKD. CDR3 size: 14 residues. CDR3 sequence: CATSDRAGGNVLTF. CDR3 DNA sequence: TGTGCCACCAGTGACCGCGCAGGGGGCAACGTCCTGACTTTC.

The chain uses TRBV5-4 and TRBJ1-6; 8 nucleotides match TRBD1. Looked up from germline, CDR1 is SGHNT and CDR2 is YYREEE (reference sequence). Trimming cost V 4 bases and J 8 bases; bases outside gene matches: 5. The CDR3 is 14 amino acids. CDR3 protein: CASSMTGEDSPLHF. The CDR3 DNA is TGTGCCAGCAGCATGACAGGGGAAGATTCACCCCTCCACTTT.

This clonotype has ten or more counts. The chain is built from TRBV10-2 and TRBJ2-7, with a possible D match to TRBD2 (6 bases). V was pared by 4 bases and J by 4 bases, with 11 bases between. Germline V lookup: CDR1 WSHSY, CDR2 SAAADI. The CDR3 totals 13 residues. The CDR3 coding sequence is TGCGCCAGCAGTGGGGGAGGACGGTACGAGCAGTACTTC. It yields the protein CASSGGGRYEQYF.

V is TRBV6-1 and J is TRBJ1-2, with TRBD1 matching 11 bases. After removal of 5 bases from V and 6 bases from J, the junction contained 5 bases not matched to a gene. Germline values: CDR1 MNHNS, CDR2 SASEGT. The CDR3 has 14 residues. Here the CDR3 DNA reads TGTGCCAGCAGTCATGGGACAGGGGGTCATGGCTACACCTTC. It codes for CASSHGTGGHGYTF.

V and J are TRBV20-1 and TRBJ1-5, with TRBD1 as a possible D gene (5 bases). Trimming cost V 2 bases and J 2 bases, with 22 bases left between them. The CDR3 is 18 amino acids. Germline V CDR1 and CDR2: DFQATT, SNEGSKA (reference sequence). The CDR3 is CSARNRGGLDNRNQPQHF. CDR3 in DNA: TGCAGTGCTAGAAATCGGGGGGGTTTGGACAATCGCAATCAGCCCCAGCATTTT.

This clonotype was seen a few times. CDR3 DNA: TGTGCCAGCAGTTACTCCTCCGGGACTTATAATTCACCCCTCCACTTT. It specifies CASSYSSGTYNSPLHF. The chain carries TRBV6-5 and TRBJ1-6; TRBD1 might be the D (5 bases). The CDR3 has 16 amino acids. Germline CDR1 is MNHEY and CDR2 is SVGAGI. Trimming took off 0 bases at V and 4 bases at J, with 10 bases between the two ends.

V gene TRBV9 combines with J gene TRBJ2-6; 7 nucleotides align to TRBD1. This CDR3 comprises 17 residues. J was trimmed by 2 bases and V by 0 bases; bases with no gene match: 5. Per the germline V gene, CDR1 is SGDLS and CDR2 is YYNGEE. The CDR3 DNA reads TGTGCCAGCAGCGTAGGCGAAGGGGGCACTGGGGCCAACGTCCTGACTTTC. This codes for CASSVGEGGTGANVLTF. Complete variable domain (other parts from reference TRBV9 and TRBJ2-6): DSGVTQTPKHLITATGQRVTLRCSPRSGDLSVYWYQQSLDQGLQFLIQYYNGEERAKGNILERFSAQQFPDLHSELNLSSLELGDSALYFCASSVGEGGTGANVLTFGAGSRLTVL.

The chain combines TRBV10-3 with TRBJ1-1; maybe TRBD1 (6 bases). Trimming left V 3 bases short and J 1 base short, with 12 bases between. This CDR3 is built from 15 residues. From germline, CDR1 is ENHRY and CDR2 SYGVKD. As DNA, the CDR3 is TGTGCCATCAGTGAAGTAAGGGGGGAGAACACTGAAGCTTTCTTT. This codes for CAISEVRGENTEAFF.

Comment on this clonotype: Just one base apart from a much larger clone, this may be a read error. This chain links TRBV29-1 with TRBJ2-7; 9 nucleotides agree with TRBD2. J lost 9 bases, V lost 3 bases, and 12 bases had no gene match. CDR3 length: 14 residues. Germline V gene sequence: CDR1 SQVTM, CDR2 ANQGSEA. The CDR3 reads CSVEAGTSSDGQYF. Here the CDR3 DNA reads TGCAGCGTTGAGGCCGGGACTAGCAGTGACGGGCAGTACTTC.

V is TRBV7-9 and J is TRBJ2-7, with 14 bases matching TRBD2. Germline CDR1 reads SEHNR; CDR2 reads FQNEAQ (reference sequence). J lost 6 bases, V lost 4 bases, and 5 bases had no gene match. The CDR3 runs to 15 residues. The CDR3 loop reads CASSSGTSGSGEQYF. In nucleotides, the CDR3 is TGTGCCAGCAGCTCCGGGACTAGCGGGAGTGGCGAGCAGTACTTC.

The rearrangement joins TRBV20-1 to TRBJ2-7; TRBD2 matches 16 bases. V lost 5 bases, J lost 3 bases, and 4 bases stayed unmatched. Germline CDR1 and CDR2: DFQATT and SNEGSKA (reference sequence). CDR3 length equals 15 residues. The CDR3 protein is CSALGLAGGNYEQYF. DNA of the CDR3: TGCAGTGCTCTGGGACTAGCGGGAGGGAACTACGAGCAGTACTTC.

The rearrangement links TRBV7-9 to TRBJ1-1, with 7 nucleotides matching TRBD1. V trimming: 0 bases; J trimming: 3 bases; junction bases outside the gene matches: 13. CDR3 size: 18 residues. CDR1 is SEHNR, CDR2 FQNEAQ, per germline (reference sequence). This CDR3 reads CASSLAVGRGRGDTEAFF. As DNA, the CDR3 is TGTGCCAGCAGCTTAGCCGTAGGAAGGGGGCGAGGGGACACTGAAGCTTTCTTT.

This chain joins TRBV29-1 and TRBJ1-3; D gene ambiguous. V lost 8 bases and J lost 0, with 11 bases in between. CDR3 size: 13 residues. CDR1 is SQVTM and CDR2 is ANQGSEA in the germline V gene. The CDR3 DNA reads as TGCAGCTATGACGGCTCCTCTGGAAACACCATATATTTT. Its protein product is CSYDGSSGNTIYF.

This clonotype showed up many times. This chain uses TRBV12-3 or TRBV12-4 with TRBJ1-6; D uncertain. This CDR3 has 13 residues. The V end lost 8 bases, the J end lost 7 bases, and 12 bases lay between the germline ends. The CDR3 here is CASRIGRNSPLHF. CDR3 nucleotide sequence: TGTGCCAGCCGAATCGGACGGAATTCACCCCTCCACTTT.

The CDR3 DNA reads as TGTGCCAGCAGCTTATCGACAGGGGCAACTAATGAAAAACTGTTTTTT. Translated: CASSLSTGATNEKLFF. The chain links TRBV7-2 to TRBJ1-4; 8 bases are shared with TRBD1. Germline CDR1 and CDR2: SGHTA and FQGNSA. CDR3 length: 16 residues. V was pared by 2 bases and J by 0 bases, with 2 bases of the junction left unmatched.

This clonotype was seen only once. Given a much more abundant clone one base away, this may be a read error. The chain carries TRBV29-1 and TRBJ1-2; D is possibly TRBD1 (5 bases). Germline V gene data show CDR1 as SQVTM and CDR2 as ANQGSEA. This CDR3 comprises 15 residues. Trimming pared 4 bases from V and 3 bases from J, leaving 18 bases between. The CDR3 region has the DNA TGCAGCGTTGGAGAAGGGGCGGAATACGACTATGGCTACACCTTC. Translating it yields CSVGEGAEYDYGYTF.

V and J are TRBV29-1 and TRBJ1-1; TRBD1 is a possible D gene (6 bases). CDR3 length equals 12 residues. Germline CDR1 and CDR2: SQVTM and ANQGSEA. The CDR3 region has the DNA TGCAGTGCTAGTCTGGGGGGCTCTGAAGCTTTCTTT. This codes for CSASLGGSEAFF.

The chain combines TRBV20-1 with TRBJ2-3, with TRBD2 identical over 10 bases. Germline CDR1 reads DFQATT; CDR2 reads SNEGSKA (reference sequence). The V segment lost 2 bases and the J segment 1 base; nucleotides outside the gene matches: 3. The CDR3 spans 15 residues. The CDR3, as DNA: TGCAGTGCTAGACGAGCGGGGGGGGGCACAGATACGCAGTATTTT. This translates into CSARRAGGGTDTQYF.

In regard to this clonotype: A read error may produce the germline difference seen at one junction end. The rearrangement links TRBV10-3 to TRBJ1-6; D remains ambiguous. Per germline, CDR1 ENHRY and CDR2 SYGVKD. The CDR3 is 13 residues long. The CDR3 loop is CASSYSNNSPLHF. The CDR3, as DNA: TGTGCCAGCAGTTACTCAAATAATTCACCCCTCCACTTT.

The rearrangement links TRBV7-9 to TRBJ2-5; 8 bases match TRBD1. Per germline, CDR1 SEHNR and CDR2 FQNEAQ (reference sequence). This CDR3 is built from 15 residues. V was clipped by 5 bases and J by 2 bases; unmatched bases: 7. CDR3 residues: CASSHRTGLQETQYF. The CDR3 coding sequence is TGTGCCAGCAGCCACCGGACAGGGCTTCAAGAGACCCAGTACTTC.

This clonotype was seen ten or more times. The J gene is TRBJ1-2, the V gene TRBV7-9, with D tentatively TRBD1 (6 bases). Trimming took 11 bases from V and 3 from J, leaving 19 bases between them. CDR1 SEHNR and CDR2 FQNEAQ come from the germline V gene (reference sequence). The CDR3 loop spans 14 amino acids. The CDR3, as DNA: TGTGCCTTCCCAACGATAGGGGGTTACTATGGCTACACCTTC. It codes for CAFPTIGGYYGYTF.

Remarks on this clonotype: The germline gene is not matched at one end of the junction; a read error may be the cause. J is TRBJ1-1 and V is TRBV11-1, with D tentatively TRBD1 (5 bases). CDR1 is SGHAT, CDR2 FQDESV, per germline (reference sequence). This CDR3 has 14 amino acids. The CDR3 protein is CASRLGTANTEAFF. The DNA of the CDR3 is TGCGCCAGCAGGCTCGGGACGGCGAACACTGAAGCTTTCTTT.

Concerning this clonotype: A much larger clone is a single base away; this may be a read error. The chain is built from TRBV24-1 and TRBJ2-7; unclear D gene. V was trimmed by 3 bases and J by 2 bases, leaving 13 bases between them. The germline gives CDR1 KGHDR, CDR2 SFDVKD. The CDR3 has 15 residues. CDR3 bases: TGTGCCACCAGTGATCCGGCGGACGGAGCCTACGAGCAGTACTTC. It translates to CATSDPADGAYEQYF.

This clonotype was recorded once. The chain couples TRBV25-1 to TRBJ1-2; D perhaps matches TRBD1 (6 bases). The V end lost 4 bases, the J end lost 3 bases, and 24 bases lay between the germline ends. This CDR3 has 18 residues. Germline CDR1 and CDR2: MGHDK and SYGVNS. The CDR3 DNA reads TGTGCCAGCAGTGCTAGACCCCCTTCGGACAGCGCTTACTATGGCTACACCTTC. Amino acids: CASSARPPSDSAYYGYTF.

The CDR3 spells CSARDRDYFQETQYF. CDR3 nucleotide sequence: TGCAGTGCTAGAGACAGGGACTACTTCCAAGAGACCCAGTACTTC. The rearrangement joins TRBV20-1 to TRBJ2-5, with 7 bases lining up with TRBD2. Trimming cost V 0 bases and J 1 base; bases outside gene matches: 5. Germline CDR1 is DFQATT and CDR2 is SNEGSKA (reference sequence). This CDR3 has 15 residues.

This rearrangement joins TRBV12-3 or TRBV12-4 to TRBJ1-5, with TRBD1 matching 8 bases. The ends lost 1 base at V and 7 bases at J; junction bases unmatched: 6. This CDR3 comprises 15 residues. The CDR3, as DNA: TGTGCCAGCAGTTTAGGCGGGACAGGAGGCCAGCCCCAGCATTTT. It is translated as CASSLGGTGGQPQHF.